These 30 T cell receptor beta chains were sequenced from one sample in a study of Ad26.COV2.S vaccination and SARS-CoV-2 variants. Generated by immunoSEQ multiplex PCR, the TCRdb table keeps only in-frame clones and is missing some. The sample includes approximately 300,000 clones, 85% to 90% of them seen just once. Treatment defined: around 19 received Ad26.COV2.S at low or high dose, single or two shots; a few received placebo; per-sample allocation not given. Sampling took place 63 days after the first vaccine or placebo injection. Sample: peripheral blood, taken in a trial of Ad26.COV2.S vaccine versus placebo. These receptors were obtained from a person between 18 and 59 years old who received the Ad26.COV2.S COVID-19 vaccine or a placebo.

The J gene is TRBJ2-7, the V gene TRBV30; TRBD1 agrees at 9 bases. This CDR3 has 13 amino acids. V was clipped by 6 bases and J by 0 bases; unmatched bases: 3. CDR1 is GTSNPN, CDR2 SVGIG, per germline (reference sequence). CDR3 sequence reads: CACGTGTSYEQYF. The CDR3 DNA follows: TGTGCCTGTGGGACAGGGACCTCCTACGAGCAGTACTTC. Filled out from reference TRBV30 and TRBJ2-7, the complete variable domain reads SQTIHQWPATLVQPVGSPLSLECTVEGTSNPNLYWYRQAAGRGLQLLFYSVGIGQISSEVPQNLSASRPQDRQFILSSKKLLLSDSGFYLCACGTGTSYEQYFGPGTRLTVT.

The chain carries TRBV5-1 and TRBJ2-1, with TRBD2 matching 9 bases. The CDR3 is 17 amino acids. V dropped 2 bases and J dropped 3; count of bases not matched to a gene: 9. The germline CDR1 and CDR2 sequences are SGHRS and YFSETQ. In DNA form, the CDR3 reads TGCGCCAGCAGCTTCGCAAGCGGGGGGTTGAACTACAATGAGCAGTTCTTC. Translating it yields CASSFASGGLNYNEQFF.

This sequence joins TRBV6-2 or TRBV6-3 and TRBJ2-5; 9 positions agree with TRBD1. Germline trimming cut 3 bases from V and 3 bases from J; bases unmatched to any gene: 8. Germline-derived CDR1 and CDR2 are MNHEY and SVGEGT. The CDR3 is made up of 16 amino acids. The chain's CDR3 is CASSYSRDRVKETQYF. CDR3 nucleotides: TGTGCCAGCAGTTATTCCCGGGACAGGGTAAAAGAGACCCAGTACTTC.

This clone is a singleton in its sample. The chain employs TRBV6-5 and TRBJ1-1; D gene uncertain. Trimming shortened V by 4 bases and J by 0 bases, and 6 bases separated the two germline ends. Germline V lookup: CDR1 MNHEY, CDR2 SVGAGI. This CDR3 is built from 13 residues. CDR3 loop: CASSWMVNTEAFF. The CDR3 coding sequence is TGTGCCAGCAGTTGGATGGTGAACACTGAAGCTTTCTTT.

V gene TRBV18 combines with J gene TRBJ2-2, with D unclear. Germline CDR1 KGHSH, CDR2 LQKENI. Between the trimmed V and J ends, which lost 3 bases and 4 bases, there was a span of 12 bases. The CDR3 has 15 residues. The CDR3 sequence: CASSPGPPGTGELFF. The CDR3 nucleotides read TGTGCCAGCTCACCGGGCCCGCCGGGCACCGGGGAGCTGTTTTTT.

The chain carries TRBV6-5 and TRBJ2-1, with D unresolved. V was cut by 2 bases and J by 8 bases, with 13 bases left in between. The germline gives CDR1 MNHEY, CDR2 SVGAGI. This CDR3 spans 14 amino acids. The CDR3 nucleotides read TGTGCCAGCAGTTACGGCGGTAGCTGGGATGAGCAGTTCTTC. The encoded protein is CASSYGGSWDEQFF.

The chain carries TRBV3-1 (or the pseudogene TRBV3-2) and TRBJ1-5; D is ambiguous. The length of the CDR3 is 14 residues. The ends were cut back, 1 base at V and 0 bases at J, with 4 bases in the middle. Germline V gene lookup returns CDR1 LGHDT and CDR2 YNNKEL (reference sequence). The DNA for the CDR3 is TGTGCCAGCAGCCAAGGAGGTAGCAATCAGCCCCAGCATTTT. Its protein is CASSQGGSNQPQHF.

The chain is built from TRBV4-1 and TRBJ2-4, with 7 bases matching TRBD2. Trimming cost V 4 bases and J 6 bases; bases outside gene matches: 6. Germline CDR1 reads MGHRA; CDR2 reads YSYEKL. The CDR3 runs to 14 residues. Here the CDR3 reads CASSPTRGTNIQYF. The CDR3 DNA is TGCGCCAGCAGCCCCACGCGGGGGACAAACATTCAGTACTTC.

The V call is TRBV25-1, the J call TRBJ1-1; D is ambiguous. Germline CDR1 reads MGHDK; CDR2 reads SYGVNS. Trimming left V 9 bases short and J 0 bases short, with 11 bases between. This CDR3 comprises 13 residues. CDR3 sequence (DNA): TGTGCCAGTACGACATACATGAACACTGAAGCTTTCTTT. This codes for CASTTYMNTEAFF.

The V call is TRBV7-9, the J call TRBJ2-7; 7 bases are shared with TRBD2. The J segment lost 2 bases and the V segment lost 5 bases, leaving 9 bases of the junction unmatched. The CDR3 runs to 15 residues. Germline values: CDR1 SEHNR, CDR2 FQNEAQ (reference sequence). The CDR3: CASSPGTTFAYEQYF. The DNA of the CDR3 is TGTGCCAGCAGCCCCGGGACTACTTTCGCCTACGAGCAGTACTTC.

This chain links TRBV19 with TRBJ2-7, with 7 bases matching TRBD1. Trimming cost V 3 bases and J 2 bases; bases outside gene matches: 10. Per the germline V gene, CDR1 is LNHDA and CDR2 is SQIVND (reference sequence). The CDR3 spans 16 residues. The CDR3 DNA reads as TGTGCCAGTAGTATCTCCCGAACGGGACAGACCTACGAGCAGTACTTC. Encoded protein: CASSISRTGQTYEQYF.

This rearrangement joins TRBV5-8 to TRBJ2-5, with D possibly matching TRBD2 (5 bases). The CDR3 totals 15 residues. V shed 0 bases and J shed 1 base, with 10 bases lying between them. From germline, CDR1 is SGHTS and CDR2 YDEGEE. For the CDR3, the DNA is TGTGCCAGCAGCTTGGGAGGGAAACTCCAAGAGACCCAGTACTTC. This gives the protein CASSLGGKLQETQYF.

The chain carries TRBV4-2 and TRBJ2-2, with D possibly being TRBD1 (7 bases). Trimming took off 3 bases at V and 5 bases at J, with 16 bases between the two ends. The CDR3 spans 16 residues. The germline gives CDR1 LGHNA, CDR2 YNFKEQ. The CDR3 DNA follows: TGTGCCAGCAGCCATTCTCTGGGGGGACAGACCGGGGAGCTGTTTTTT. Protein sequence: CASSHSLGGQTGELFF.

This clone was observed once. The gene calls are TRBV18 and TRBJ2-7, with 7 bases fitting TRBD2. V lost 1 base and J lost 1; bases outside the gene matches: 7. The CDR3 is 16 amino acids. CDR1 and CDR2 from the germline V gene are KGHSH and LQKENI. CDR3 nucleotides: TGTGCCAGCTCACCACAGGGGAGGGGCATTTCCTACGAGCAGTACTTC. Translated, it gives CASSPQGRGISYEQYF.

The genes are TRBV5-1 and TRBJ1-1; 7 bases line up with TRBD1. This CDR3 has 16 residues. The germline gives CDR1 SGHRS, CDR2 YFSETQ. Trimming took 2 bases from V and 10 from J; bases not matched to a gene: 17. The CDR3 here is CASSFTGDSSQGVAFF. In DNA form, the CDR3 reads TGCGCCAGCAGCTTTACCGGGGACAGCTCTCAGGGGGTAGCTTTCTTT.

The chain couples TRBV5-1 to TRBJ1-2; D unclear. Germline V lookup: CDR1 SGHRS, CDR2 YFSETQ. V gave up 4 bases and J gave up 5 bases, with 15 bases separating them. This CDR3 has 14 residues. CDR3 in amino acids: CASSPPGPMYGYTF. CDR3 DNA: TGCGCCAGCAGCCCCCCCGGGCCTATGTATGGCTACACCTTC.

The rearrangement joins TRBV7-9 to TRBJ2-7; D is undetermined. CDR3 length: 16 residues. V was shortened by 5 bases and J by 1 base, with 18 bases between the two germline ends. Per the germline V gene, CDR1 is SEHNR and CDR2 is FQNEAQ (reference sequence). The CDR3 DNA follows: TGTGCCAGCAGCCAATCACTCCTTCTGGGTTCCTACGAGCAGTACTTC. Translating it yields CASSQSLLLGSYEQYF.

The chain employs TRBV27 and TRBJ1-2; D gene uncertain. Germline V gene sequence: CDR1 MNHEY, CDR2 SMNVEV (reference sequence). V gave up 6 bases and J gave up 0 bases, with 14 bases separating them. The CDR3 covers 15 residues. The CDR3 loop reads CASRLSRWANYGYTF. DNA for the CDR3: TGTGCCAGCAGACTAAGTAGGTGGGCTAACTATGGCTACACCTTC.

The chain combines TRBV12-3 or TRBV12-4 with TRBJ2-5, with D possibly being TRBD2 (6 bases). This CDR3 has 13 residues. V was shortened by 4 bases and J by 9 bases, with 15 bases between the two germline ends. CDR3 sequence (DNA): TGTGCCAGCAGTTCGGGACTTTATGGGGCCCAGTACTTC. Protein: CASSSGLYGAQYF.

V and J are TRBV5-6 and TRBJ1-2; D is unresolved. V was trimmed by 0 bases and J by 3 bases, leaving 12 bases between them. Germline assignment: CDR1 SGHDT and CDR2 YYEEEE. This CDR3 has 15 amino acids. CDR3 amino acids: CASSLAGRLDYGYTF. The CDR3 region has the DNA TGTGCCAGCAGCTTGGCGGGAAGGTTGGACTATGGCTACACCTTC. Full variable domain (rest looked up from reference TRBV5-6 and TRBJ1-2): DAGVTQSPTHLIKTRGQQVTLRCSPKSGHDTVSWYQQALGQGPQFIFQYYEEEERQRGNFPDRFSGHQFPNYSSELNVNALLLGDSALYLCASSLAGRLDYGYTFGSGTRLTVV.

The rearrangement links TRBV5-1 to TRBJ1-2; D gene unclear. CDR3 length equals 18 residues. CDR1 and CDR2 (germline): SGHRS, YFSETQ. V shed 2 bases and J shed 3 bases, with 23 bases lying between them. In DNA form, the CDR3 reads TGCGCCAGCAGCTTTTCCCACAAACAGTTCCCCCTGGACTATGGCTACACCTTC. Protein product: CASSFSHKQFPLDYGYTF.

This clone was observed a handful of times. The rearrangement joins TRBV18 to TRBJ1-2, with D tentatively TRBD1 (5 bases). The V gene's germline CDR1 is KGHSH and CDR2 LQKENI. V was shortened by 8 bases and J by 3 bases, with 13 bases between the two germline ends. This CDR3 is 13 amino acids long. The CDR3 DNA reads TGTGCCAGCGGGGGACGCCAGGACTATGGCTACACCTTC. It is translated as CASGGRQDYGYTF.

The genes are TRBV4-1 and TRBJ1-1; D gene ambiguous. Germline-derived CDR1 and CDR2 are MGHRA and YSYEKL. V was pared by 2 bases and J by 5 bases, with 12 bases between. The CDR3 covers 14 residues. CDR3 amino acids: CASSQHGFGTEAFF. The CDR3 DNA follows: TGCGCCAGCAGCCAACACGGGTTTGGGACTGAAGCTTTCTTT.

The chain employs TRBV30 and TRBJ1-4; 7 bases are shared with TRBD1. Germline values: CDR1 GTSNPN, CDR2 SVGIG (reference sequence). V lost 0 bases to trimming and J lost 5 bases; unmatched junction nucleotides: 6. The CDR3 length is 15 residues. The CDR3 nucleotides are TGTGCCTGGAGTGTAAGGGGACAGAAGAATGAAAAACTGTTTTTT. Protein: CAWSVRGQKNEKLFF.

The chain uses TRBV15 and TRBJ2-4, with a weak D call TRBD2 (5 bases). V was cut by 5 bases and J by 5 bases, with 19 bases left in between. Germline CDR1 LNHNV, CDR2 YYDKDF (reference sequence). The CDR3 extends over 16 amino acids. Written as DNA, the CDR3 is TGTGCCACCAGCCAGCGTGGAGGACTTATCGAAAACATTCAGTACTTC. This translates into CATSQRGGLIENIQYF.

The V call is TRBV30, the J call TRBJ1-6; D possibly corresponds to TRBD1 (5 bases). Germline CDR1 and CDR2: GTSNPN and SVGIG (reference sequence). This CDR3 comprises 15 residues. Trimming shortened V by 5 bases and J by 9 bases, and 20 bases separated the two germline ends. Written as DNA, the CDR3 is TGTGCCTGGGGGCCCCGGGACGCAAGGATTTCACCCCTCCACTTT. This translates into CAWGPRDARISPLHF.

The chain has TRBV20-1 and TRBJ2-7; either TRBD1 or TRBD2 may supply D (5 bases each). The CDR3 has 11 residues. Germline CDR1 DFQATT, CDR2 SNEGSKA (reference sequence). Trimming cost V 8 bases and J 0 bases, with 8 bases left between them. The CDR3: CSLGTSYEQYF. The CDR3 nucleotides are TGCAGTCTGGGGACCTCCTACGAGCAGTACTTC.

The DNA of the CDR3 is TGTGCCAGCAGCACCGGAGGGTTGGGCTCCTACGAGCAGTACTTC. Amino acids: CASSTGGLGSYEQYF. The chain is built from TRBV9 and TRBJ2-7, with D perhaps matching TRBD2 (6 bases). Trimming cost V 4 bases and J 0 bases, with 14 bases left between them. The CDR3 loop spans 15 amino acids. Germline CDR1 and CDR2: SGDLS and YYNGEE.

The CDR3 region is CASSQEADTQYF. DNA of the CDR3: TGTGCCAGCAGCCAAGAAGCAGATACGCAGTATTTT. V gene TRBV3-1 (or the pseudogene TRBV3-2) combines with J gene TRBJ2-3; no firm D call. Germline CDR1 LGHDT, CDR2 YNNKEL (reference sequence). Trimming removed 0 bases at V and 4 bases at J, with 2 bases between. The CDR3 contains 12 residues.

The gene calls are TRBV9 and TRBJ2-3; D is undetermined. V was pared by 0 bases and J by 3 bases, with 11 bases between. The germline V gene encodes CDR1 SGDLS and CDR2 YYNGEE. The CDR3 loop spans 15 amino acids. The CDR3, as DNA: TGTGCCAGCAGCGTAGAGGCTGGTGGGACAGATACGCAGTATTTT. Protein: CASSVEAGGTDTQYF.